This TCR beta chain was identified in a study of T cell responses to AZD1222 COVID-19 vaccine. Study-wide points: Donors were chiefly white British, with a greater number of females, and clonal diversity was perhaps underestimated.

As concerns this clone: Its target is not known.

Libraries were prepared by immunoSEQ multiplex PCR; TCRdb keeps only in-frame clonotypes and omits some of them. The repertoire holds about 160,000 clones, approximately 93% seen once, with approximately 1% in the top ten. Germline CDR1 SGHAT, CDR2 FQNNGV. The CDR3 loop spans 17 amino acids. The trim removed 6 bases at V and 2 bases at J, leaving 12 bases unmatched. This material consisted of peripheral blood, taken on day 0 of AZD1222 vaccination. The rearrangement uses TRBV11-2 and TRBJ2-3; 9 bases match TRBD2. The TCR originated in an adult in good health. CDR3 sequence reads: CASSVGLAGFITDTQYF. The CDR3, as DNA: TGTGCCAGCAGTGTGGGCCTAGCGGGGTTTATCACAGATACGCAGTATTTT.